This passage covers 8 T cell receptor beta chains from one sample sequenced in a study of blood T cell repertoires in COVID-19 (dated by TCRdb to about 2020). Library preparation employed the immunoSEQ multiplex PCR assay. TCRdb re-hosts the immuneACCESS table, in-frame sequences only. Its copies lack some clones; in the studies checked, an unresolved V gene accounts for under half of them, and the cause for the rest is not known. Within this sample are some 160,000 clones, with around 82% of them counted one time only. In total, the top ten clones hold 5% of the sample. Sequenced: peripheral blood. The receptors shown here come from a woman aged 50 to 60 with acute or convalescent COVID-19.

The chain is built from TRBV6-5 and TRBJ2-3; the match to TRBD2 covers 7 bases. Looked up from germline, CDR1 is MNHEY and CDR2 is SVGAGI. This CDR3 is built from 16 residues. Trimming removed 4 bases from V and 1 base from J; junction bases left unmatched: 8. CDR3 nucleotides: TGTGCCAGCAGTTGGGAGGGTCCGGGTGGCACAGATACGCAGTATTTT. Protein: CASSWEGPGGTDTQYF.

V usage is TRBV7-3 and J usage is TRBJ1-1; D is possibly TRBD1 (6 bases). This CDR3 is 17 amino acids long. Germline-derived CDR1 and CDR2 are SGHTA and FQGTGA. V lost 4 bases and J 0 bases, leaving 18 bases between the germline ends. The CDR3: CASSSRAGVNMNTEAFF. The CDR3 region has the DNA TGTGCCAGCAGCTCCCGGGCAGGGGTCAACATGAACACTGAAGCTTTCTTT. Supplemented by reference TRBV7-3 and TRBJ1-1, the full variable domain reads GAGVSQTPSNKVTEKGKYVELRCDPISGHTALYWYRQSLGQGPEFLIYFQGTGAADDSGLPNDRFFAVRPEGSVSTLKIQRTERGDSAVYLCASSSRAGVNMNTEAFFGQGTRLTVV.

V and J are TRBV7-3 and TRBJ2-5; 7 bases align to TRBD2. Germline CDR1 SGHTA, CDR2 FQGTGA. This CDR3 spans 13 amino acids. V was pared by 5 bases and J by 5 bases, with 5 bases of the junction left unmatched. CDR3 in amino acids: CASSRGGGETQYF. In DNA form, the CDR3 reads TGTGCCAGCAGCCGCGGGGGAGGCGAGACCCAGTACTTC.

The chain uses TRBV6-2 or TRBV6-3 and TRBJ2-1; 9 bases match TRBD2. Germline CDR1 MNHEY, CDR2 SVGEGT. V dropped 5 bases and J dropped 2; count of bases not matched to a gene: 16. The CDR3 consists of 19 residues. Here the CDR3 reads CASSDAGGDPRTPYNEQFF. Written as DNA, the CDR3 is TGTGCCAGCAGTGACGCGGGGGGGGATCCGCGCACTCCCTACAATGAGCAGTTCTTC.

The chain combines TRBV4-1 with TRBJ2-2; the D gene is possibly TRBD1 (6 bases). Germline V gives CDR1 MGHRA, CDR2 YSYEKL. Trimming stripped 2 bases from V and 5 bases from J, with 12 bases between. This CDR3 spans 15 amino acids. CDR3 protein: CASSQHLQGTGELFF. The CDR3 region has the DNA TGCGCCAGCAGCCAACATCTACAGGGAACCGGGGAGCTGTTTTTT.

The chain recombines TRBV3-1 (or the pseudogene TRBV3-2) with TRBJ2-1, with TRBD2 identical over 7 bases. The CDR3 runs 14 residues. J gave up 6 bases and V 4 bases, and 6 bases lay outside the gene matches. CDR1 LGHDT and CDR2 YNNKEL come from the germline V gene (reference sequence). In DNA form, the CDR3 reads TGTGCCAGCAGCCCGGGAGGACTTTTCAATGAGCAGTTCTTC. The encoded protein is CASSPGGLFNEQFF.

The chain joins TRBV4-2 to TRBJ1-2; TRBD1 aligns across 8 bases. V trimming: 3 bases; J trimming: 6 bases; junction bases outside the gene matches: 6. Germline-derived CDR1 and CDR2 are LGHNA and YNFKEQ. The CDR3 is 14 amino acids. The CDR3: CASSHSTGADGYTF. In DNA, the CDR3 is TGTGCCAGCAGCCATTCGACAGGGGCGGATGGCTACACCTTC.

This clone was picked up one time. The CDR3 loop is CASSKPPGLAGAQYF. CDR3 nucleotide sequence: TGTGCCAGCAGCAAACCTCCGGGACTAGCGGGGGCCCAGTACTTC. The gene calls are TRBV21-1 and TRBJ2-5; the DNA was not compared with TRBD2, the D call given in the table. TRBV21-1 is designated a pseudogene. The CDR3 has 15 amino acids.